The 15 T cell receptor beta chains below come from one sample, sequenced in a study of blood T cell repertoires in COVID-19. Some clones are missing from TCRdb's copy, which holds only in-frame ones; the method was immunoSEQ multiplex PCR. Among about 230,000 clones, over 80% were seen once, and the ten largest hold 27%. What was sequenced was peripheral blood. These receptors all stem from a man aged 35 to 55 with acute or convalescent COVID-19.

The gene calls are TRBV7-2 and TRBJ2-1; 8 bases are a match to TRBD2. In germline, CDR1 is SGHTA, CDR2 FQGNSA. V lost 6 bases to trimming and J lost 6 bases; unmatched junction nucleotides: 10. This CDR3 region has 15 residues. The CDR3 sequence: CASSPQREYVNEQFF. CDR3 nucleotides: TGTGCCAGCAGTCCCCAGCGGGAGTACGTCAATGAGCAGTTCTTC.

V is TRBV20-1 and J is TRBJ2-5; the D gene is possibly TRBD2 (5 bases). CDR1 and CDR2 (germline): DFQATT, SNEGSKA (reference sequence). This CDR3 contains 13 residues. Trimming removed 3 bases from V and 4 bases from J, with 12 bases in between. This CDR3 reads CSASGPGRETQYF. The CDR3 DNA is TGCAGTGCTAGTGGTCCGGGGAGAGAGACCCAGTACTTC.

This rearrangement joins TRBV27 to TRBJ2-1; D may be TRBD1 (5 bases). This CDR3 comprises 15 residues. In germline, CDR1 is MNHEY, CDR2 SMNVEV (reference sequence). V was cut by 3 bases and J by 3 bases, with 12 bases left in between. The CDR3, as DNA: TGTGCCAGCAGTTTCCAGGGATTCGTCTACAATGAGCAGTTCTTC. This encodes CASSFQGFVYNEQFF.

The J gene is TRBJ2-3, the V gene TRBV5-1; D is possibly TRBD1 (6 bases). V was clipped by 2 bases and J by 2 bases, with 12 bases between them. The CDR3 contains 15 residues. CDR1 is SGHRS and CDR2 is YFSETQ in the germline V gene. The CDR3 spells CASSFDRPATDTQYF. The CDR3, as DNA: TGCGCCAGCAGCTTTGACAGGCCAGCCACAGATACGCAGTATTTT.

This clone was observed a handful of times. This chain connects TRBV27 to TRBJ2-2; a weak D match, TRBD2 (5 bases). The CDR3 has 13 residues. The V end was cut by 5 bases, the J end by 10 bases, with 14 bases between. The V gene's germline CDR1 is MNHEY and CDR2 SMNVEV (reference sequence). The CDR3, as DNA: TGTGCCAGCAGTCCTCGGACTGGAGAGGAGCTGTTTTTT. This translates into CASSPRTGEELFF.

V gene TRBV5-1 combines with J gene TRBJ2-3; D is ambiguous. V shed 4 bases and J shed 4 bases, with 10 bases lying between them. Per germline, CDR1 SGHRS and CDR2 YFSETQ. The CDR3 covers 13 residues. The CDR3 protein is CASSDADADTQYF. CDR3 nucleotides: TGCGCCAGCAGCGACGCGGATGCAGATACGCAGTATTTT. Based on the CDR3 plus reference TRBV5-1 and TRBJ2-3, the full variable domain is KAGVTQTPRYLIKTRGQQVTLSCSPISGHRSVSWYQQTPGQGLQFLFEYFSETQRNKGNFPGRFSGRQFSNSRSEMNVSTLELGDSALYLCASSDADADTQYFGPGTRLTVL.

CDR3 residues: CASSLLGGDNSPLHF. The CDR3 nucleotides read TGTGCCAGCAGCTTACTTGGGGGGGATAATTCACCCCTCCACTTT. The genes are TRBV11-2 and TRBJ1-6; possibly TRBD1 for D (5 bases). There are 15 residues in the CDR3. V shed 2 bases and J shed 5 bases, with 10 bases lying between them. Germline CDR1 SGHAT, CDR2 FQNNGV.

The chain couples TRBV3-1 (or the pseudogene TRBV3-2) to TRBJ2-5; 11 bases align to TRBD2. Germline assignment: CDR1 LGHDT and CDR2 YNNKEL (reference sequence). Trimming took 1 base from V and 4 from J; bases not matched to a gene: 2. The CDR3 totals 15 residues. This chain's CDR3 is CASSQGSGGGETQYF. CDR3 sequence (DNA): TGTGCCAGCAGCCAAGGTAGCGGGGGGGGAGAGACCCAGTACTTC.

This CDR3 is CAWSKGPRTGGQPQHF. The CDR3 nucleotides read TGTGCCTGGAGTAAGGGACCTAGGACAGGGGGTCAGCCCCAGCATTTT. This sequence joins TRBV30 and TRBJ1-5; 10 nucleotides line up with TRBD1. V lost 2 bases and J lost 6; bases outside the gene matches: 10. The germline V gene has CDR1 GTSNPN and CDR2 SVGIG (reference sequence). This CDR3 contains 16 residues.

The chain links TRBV30 to TRBJ2-7, with TRBD2 matching over 9 bases. Trimming at V came to 4 bases and at J to 4 bases, leaving 11 bases not matched to a gene. Germline V gives CDR1 GTSNPN, CDR2 SVGIG (reference sequence). CDR3 length: 15 residues. CDR3 sequence reads: CAWNPGLAGRYEQYF. CDR3 DNA: TGTGCCTGGAACCCCGGGCTAGCGGGGAGGTACGAGCAGTACTTC. Full variable domain (outside the CDR3, taken from reference TRBV30 and TRBJ2-7): SQTIHQWPATLVQPVGSPLSLECTVEGTSNPNLYWYRQAAGRGLQLLFYSVGIGQISSEVPQNLSASRPQDRQFILSSKKLLLSDSGFYLCAWNPGLAGRYEQYFGPGTRLTVT.

V is TRBV7-8 and J is TRBJ2-5; maybe TRBD2 (6 bases). CDR1 SGHVS and CDR2 FQNEAQ come from the germline V gene. V lost 5 bases to trimming and J lost 0 bases, with 16 bases between them. This CDR3 comprises 16 residues. The CDR3 loop reads CASSTEGLVYQETQYF. The CDR3 DNA reads TGTGCCAGCAGCACGGAGGGACTTGTGTACCAAGAGACCCAGTACTTC.

The gene calls are TRBV7-9 and TRBJ2-7; TRBD1 agrees at 9 bases. V shed 5 bases and J 6 bases; nucleotides not matched to a gene: 5. The CDR3 runs to 13 residues. Germline V gives CDR1 SEHNR, CDR2 FQNEAQ (reference sequence). CDR3 protein: CASSPGTGLEQYF. The DNA of the CDR3 is TGTGCCAGCAGCCCCGGGACAGGGCTCGAGCAGTACTTC.

The chain links TRBV11-2 to TRBJ1-1; TRBD1 is a possible D gene (5 bases). Between the trimmed V and J ends, which lost 2 bases and 6 bases, there was a span of 7 bases. CDR1 SGHAT and CDR2 FQNNGV come from the germline V gene. The CDR3 has 12 amino acids. The DNA for the CDR3 is TGTGCCAGCAGCTTATGGGGCTCTGAAGCTTTCTTT. It is translated as CASSLWGSEAFF.

In its sample, this clone was seen a few times. The chain uses TRBV9 and TRBJ1-3, with a possible D match to TRBD1 (6 bases). The germline gives CDR1 SGDLS, CDR2 YYNGEE. V was clipped by 0 bases and J by 8 bases, with 12 bases between them. This CDR3 has 14 amino acids. The CDR3 DNA reads TGTGCCAGCAGCGTAGGGCACAGGGTAGACACCATATATTTT. This sequence encodes CASSVGHRVDTIYF.

This chain joins TRBV5-1 and TRBJ1-4; weak D call: TRBD1 (5 bases). CDR1 and CDR2 (germline): SGHRS, YFSETQ. The CDR3 consists of 17 residues. V lost 2 bases and J 10 bases, leaving 24 bases between the germline ends. CDR3 in DNA: TGCGCCAGCAGCTTAAAAGTTCGGGGGGAGGTAGGCGGAAAACTGTTTTTT. Translating it yields CASSLKVRGEVGGKLFF.